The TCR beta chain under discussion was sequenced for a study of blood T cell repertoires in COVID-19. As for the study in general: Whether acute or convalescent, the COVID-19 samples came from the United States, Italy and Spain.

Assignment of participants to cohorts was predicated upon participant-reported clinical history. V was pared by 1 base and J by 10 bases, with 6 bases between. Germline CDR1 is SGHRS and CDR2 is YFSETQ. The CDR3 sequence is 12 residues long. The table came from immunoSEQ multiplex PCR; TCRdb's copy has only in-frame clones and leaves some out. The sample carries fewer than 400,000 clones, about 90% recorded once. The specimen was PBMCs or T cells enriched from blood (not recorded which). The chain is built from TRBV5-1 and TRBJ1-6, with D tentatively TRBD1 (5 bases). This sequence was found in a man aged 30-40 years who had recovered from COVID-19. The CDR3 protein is CASSLQGSPLHF. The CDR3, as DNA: TGCGCCAGCAGCTTGCAGGGCTCACCCCTCCACTTT. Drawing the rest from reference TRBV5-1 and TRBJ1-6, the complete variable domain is KAGVTQTPRYLIKTRGQQVTLSCSPISGHRSVSWYQQTPGQGLQFLFEYFSETQRNKGNFPGRFSGRQFSNSRSEMNVSTLELGDSALYLCASSLQGSPLHFGNGTRLTVT.